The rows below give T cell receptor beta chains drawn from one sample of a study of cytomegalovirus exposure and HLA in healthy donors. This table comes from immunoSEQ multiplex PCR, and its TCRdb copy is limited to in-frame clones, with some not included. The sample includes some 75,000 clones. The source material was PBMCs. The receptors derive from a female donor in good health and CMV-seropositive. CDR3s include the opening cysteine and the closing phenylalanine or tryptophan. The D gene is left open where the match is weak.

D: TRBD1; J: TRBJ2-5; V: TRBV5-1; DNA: TGCGCCAGCAGCCCCCGGACAGGGAAAGAGACCCAGTACTTC; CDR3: CASSPRTGKETQYF
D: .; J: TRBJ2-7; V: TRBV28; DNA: TGTGCCAGCAGTTCCCCATCCGAGCAGTACTTC; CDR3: CASSSPSEQYF
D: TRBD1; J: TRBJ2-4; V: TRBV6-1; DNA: TGTGCCAGCAGTGAAGTCGCGGACAGGTCCGTCAAAAACATTCAGTACTTC; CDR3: CASSEVADRSVKNIQYF
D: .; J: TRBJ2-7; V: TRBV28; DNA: TGTGCCAGCAGGGAGGGAGGTTACGAGCAGTACTTC; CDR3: CASREGGYEQYF
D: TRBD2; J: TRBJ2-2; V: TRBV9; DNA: TGTGCCAGCAGCGTAGCGGGGACTAGCGGGAGAAAGGGCACCGGGGAGCTGTTTTTT; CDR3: CASSVAGTSGRKGTGELFF
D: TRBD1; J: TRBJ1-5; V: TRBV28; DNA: TGTGCCAGCAGTTTGAGGGGGACAGGGAAAAATCAGCCCCAGCATTTT; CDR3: CASSLRGTGKNQPQHF
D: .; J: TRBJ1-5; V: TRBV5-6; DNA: TGTGCCAGCAGCGCCGCCCGGATGGGCACAGATCAGCCCCAGCATTTT; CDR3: CASSAARMGTDQPQHF
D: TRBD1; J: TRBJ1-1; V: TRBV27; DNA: TGTGCCAGCAGTTTCCAGAGACAGGGAGAAGCTTTCTTT; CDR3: CASSFQRQGEAFF
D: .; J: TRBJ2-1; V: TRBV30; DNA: TGTGCCTGGACGAACTCCTTCAATGAGCAGTTCTTC; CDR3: CAWTNSFNEQFF
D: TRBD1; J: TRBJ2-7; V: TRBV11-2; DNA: TGTGCCAGCAGCTCGGACAGGGGGCCCTACGAGCAGTACTTC; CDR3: CASSSDRGPYEQYF
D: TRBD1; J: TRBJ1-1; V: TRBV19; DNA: TGTGCCAGTAGAGCAGGGGGCCTCGCTGAAGCTTTCTTT; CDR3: CASRAGGLAEAFF
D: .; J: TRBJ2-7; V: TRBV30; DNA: TGTGCCTGGGGCAGCTCCTACGAGCAGTACTTC; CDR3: CAWGSSYEQYF
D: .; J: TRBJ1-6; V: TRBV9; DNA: TGTGCCAGCAGCGTGATGACAGCTAATTCACCCCTCCACTTT; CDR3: CASSVMTANSPLHF
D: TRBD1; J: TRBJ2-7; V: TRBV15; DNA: TGTGCCACCAGTCGGGACAGGGAGGACGAGCAGTACTTC; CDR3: CATSRDREDEQYF
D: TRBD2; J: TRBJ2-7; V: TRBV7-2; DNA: TGTGCCAGCAGTTCGACTAGCGGGAGGGATAATAAGTACTTC; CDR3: CASSSTSGRDNKYF
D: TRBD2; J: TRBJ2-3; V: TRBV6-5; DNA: TGTGCCAGCAGTCTTACGCGGGAGAGCACAGATACGCAGTATTTT; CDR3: CASSLTRESTDTQYF
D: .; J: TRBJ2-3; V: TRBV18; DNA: TGTGCCAGCTCACCACCTGGCGGAGATACGCAGTATTTT; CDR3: CASSPPGGDTQYF
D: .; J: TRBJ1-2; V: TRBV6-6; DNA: TGTGCCAGCAGTTACGATGCAGGGTACGATGGCTACACCTTC; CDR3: CASSYDAGYDGYTF
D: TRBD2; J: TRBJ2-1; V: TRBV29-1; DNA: TGCAGCGTTGAAGGCGAGCTAGCGGCCAAATATAATGAGCAGTTCTTC; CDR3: CSVEGELAAKYNEQFF
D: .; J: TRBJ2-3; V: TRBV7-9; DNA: TGTGCCAGCAGCCTGAGAGAGATGGCAGATACGCAGTATTTT; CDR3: CASSLREMADTQYF
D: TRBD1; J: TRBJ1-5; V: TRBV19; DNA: TGTGCCAGTAGTATAGTCGGGACAGCGGGCAATCAGCCCCAGCATTTT; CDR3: CASSIVGTAGNQPQHF
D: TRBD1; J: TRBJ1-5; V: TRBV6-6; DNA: TGTGCCAGCAGTTGGGACAGTTACAATCAGCCCCAGCATTTT; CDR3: CASSWDSYNQPQHF
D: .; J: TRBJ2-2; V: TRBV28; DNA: TGTGCCAGCAGTTTAGACAGAGTGAACACCGGGGAGCTGTTTTTT; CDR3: CASSLDRVNTGELFF
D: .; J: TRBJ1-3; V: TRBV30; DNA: TGTGCCTTGGAGGGAAACACCATATATTTT; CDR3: CALEGNTIYF
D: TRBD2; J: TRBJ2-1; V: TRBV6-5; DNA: TGTGCCAGCAGTTACTCCCGGGGACTAGCGGACAATGAGCAGTTCTTC; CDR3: CASSYSRGLADNEQFF
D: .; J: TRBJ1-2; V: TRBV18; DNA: TGTGCCAGCTCACCATCCTTTGGGGGGTCGGGTTTGGCTGGCTACACCTTC; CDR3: CASSPSFGGSGLAGYTF
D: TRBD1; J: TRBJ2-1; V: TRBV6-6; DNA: TGTGCCAGCATCTTTGACAGGGTGGGGCACAATGAGCAGTTCTTC; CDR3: CASIFDRVGHNEQFF
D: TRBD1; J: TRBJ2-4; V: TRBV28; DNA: TGTGCCAGCAGTTTATCTCGCGGGACAGGGGGAAACATTCAGTACTTC; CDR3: CASSLSRGTGGNIQYF
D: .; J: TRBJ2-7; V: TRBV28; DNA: TGTGCCAGCAGTTTACGCCAGACGGCGAGGAGCTACGAGCAGTACTTC; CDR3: CASSLRQTARSYEQYF
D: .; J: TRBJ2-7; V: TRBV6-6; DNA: TGTGCCAGCAGTTTTCAGGCGCAGACCTACGAGCAGTACTTC; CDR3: CASSFQAQTYEQYF
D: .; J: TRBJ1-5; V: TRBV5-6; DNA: TGTGCCAGCAGCCTCCGGAATCAGCCCCAGCATTTT; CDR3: CASSLRNQPQHF
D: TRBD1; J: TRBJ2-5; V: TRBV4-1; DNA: TGCGCCAGCAGCCACTCGGACAGGGCTGAGACCCAGTACTTC; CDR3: CASSHSDRAETQYF
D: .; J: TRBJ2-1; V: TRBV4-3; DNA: TGCGCCAGCAGCGAGTCGACAGTAGGGTACAATGAGCAGTTCTTC; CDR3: CASSESTVGYNEQFF
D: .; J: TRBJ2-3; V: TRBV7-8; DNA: TGTGCCAGCAGCTTAAACGTGGGGCATGGGGATACGCAGTATTTT; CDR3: CASSLNVGHGDTQYF
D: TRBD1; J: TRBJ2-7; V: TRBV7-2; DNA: TGTGCCAGCAGCTTAGGAGGGACAGGGGGCTCCTACGAGCAGTACTTC; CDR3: CASSLGGTGGSYEQYF